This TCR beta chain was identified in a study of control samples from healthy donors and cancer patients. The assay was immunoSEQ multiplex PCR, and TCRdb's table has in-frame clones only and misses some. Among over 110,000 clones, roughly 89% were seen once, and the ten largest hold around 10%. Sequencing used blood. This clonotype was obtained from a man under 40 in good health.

CDR3 nucleotides: TGTGCCAGCAGTCCTACTAATAATCAGCCCCAGCATTTT. Its translation is CASSPTNNQPQHF. The chain is built from TRBV28 and TRBJ1-5; D ambiguous. This CDR3 region has 13 residues. Looked up from germline, CDR1 is MDHEN and CDR2 is SYDVKM. V was cut by 5 bases and J by 4 bases, with 9 bases left in between.